Listed here are 8 T cell receptor beta chains from one sample, sequenced in a study of regulatory T cells in long-lasting Graves disease. Through Arm-PCR of CDR3 regions and iRepertoire HTBI primers, TCR beta libraries were built. TCRdb fed the multiplex PCR reads into MiXCR, producing one record per CDR3 protein. The repertoire consists of 250,000 or so distinct CDR3 sequences, with 20% to 25% occurring once and the leading ten covering about 15%. The time point was: newly diagnosed GD, antithyroid drugs for less than 3 months. Making the TCR library involved RNA that had been extracted from PBMCs. Source: peripheral blood mononuclear cells (PBMCs), taken at new diagnosis, from a patient treated with antithyroid drugs. These TCRs come from a female donor with Graves disease.

Concerning this clonotype itself: Just one base apart from a much larger clone, this may be a read error. The genes are TRBV30 and TRBJ1-5; no clear D. Germline V gene sequence: CDR1 GTSNPN, CDR2 SVGIG (reference sequence). The CDR3 has 14 residues. The CDR3 loop is CAWSATRGNQPRHF. Here the CDR3 DNA reads TGTGCCTGGAGCGCGACAAGAGGCAATCAGCCCCGGCATTTT.

The genes are TRBV6-1 and TRBJ2-5; the match to TRBD1 covers 10 bases. The germline gives CDR1 MNHNS, CDR2 SASEGT. There are 14 residues in the CDR3. Losses at the gene ends were 2 bases for V and 5 bases for J; bases not matched to a gene: 2. The CDR3 reads CASSEPGQGETQYF. The CDR3 DNA reads TGTGCCAGCAGTGAACCGGGACAGGGGGAGACCCAGTACTTC.

This clonotype turned up a few times. V is TRBV28 and J is TRBJ1-1; 7 bases fit TRBD1. The CDR3 runs 13 residues. J was trimmed by 10 bases and V by 5 bases; bases with no gene match: 10. CDR1 is MDHEN, CDR2 SYDVKM, per germline. This chain's CDR3 is CASSTFVQGRAFF. In DNA, the CDR3 is TGTGCCAGCAGTACCTTCGTACAGGGGAGAGCTTTCTTT.

This clonotype occurred a few times. The chain couples TRBV6-1 to TRBJ1-2; D uncertain. Germline lookup yields CDR1 MNHNS and CDR2 SASEGT. This CDR3 is 14 amino acids long. The V and J ends lost 7 bases and 8 bases respectively, with 20 bases between them. CDR3 in DNA: TGTGCCAGCATCACCCCGGGCAGTGGGCTCGGCTACACCTTC. It is translated as CASITPGSGLGYTF.

This clonotype was observed at least ten times. CDR3 nucleotide sequence: TGTGCCAGCAGCTTGATTTCGACAGGGGATGGCTACACCTTC. Protein sequence: CASSLISTGDGYTF. The V and J genes are TRBV7-2 and TRBJ1-2, with 8 bases identical to TRBD1. With V trimmed by 3 bases and J by 6 bases, 6 bases remained unmatched. The CDR3 spans 14 residues. Germline V CDR1 and CDR2: SGHTA, FQGNSA. Full variable domain (remainder filled in from reference TRBV7-2 and TRBJ1-2): GAGVSQSPSNKVTEKGKDVELRCDPISGHTALYWYRQSLGQGLEFLIYFQGNSAPDKSGLPSDRFSAERTGGSVSTLTIQRTQQEDSAVYLCASSLISTGDGYTFGSGTRLTVV.

This chain links TRBV19 with TRBJ1-2, with D uncertain. The CDR3 sequence is 13 residues long. V dropped 4 bases and J dropped 3 bases, with 9 bases sitting between them. The germline CDR1 and CDR2 sequences are LNHDA and SQIVND (reference sequence). The CDR3 protein is CASSTDRDYGYTF. CDR3 nucleotide sequence: TGTGCCAGTAGTACAGACCGTGACTATGGCTACACCTTC. The whole variable domain, filled in from reference TRBV19 and TRBJ1-2, reads DGGITQSPKYLFRKEGQNVTLSCEQNLNHDAMYWYRQDPGQGLRLIYYSQIVNDFQKGDIAEGYSVSREKKESFPLTVTSAQKNPTAFYLCASSTDRDYGYTFGSGTRLTVV.

This clonotype was seen repeatedly, ten times or more. This chain links TRBV5-1 with TRBJ2-1, with D hard to call. There are 14 residues in the CDR3. Germline CDR1 SGHRS, CDR2 YFSETQ. Trimming left V 4 bases short and J 6 bases short, with 14 bases between. The CDR3 nucleotides read TGCGCCAGCAGCCCCTTGGGTAGCAGCAATGAGCAGTTCTTC. Translated, it gives CASSPLGSSNEQFF.

Many counts were recorded for this clonotype. The J gene is TRBJ2-3, the V gene TRBV6-2 or TRBV6-3, with a possible D match to TRBD2 (5 bases). V was clipped by 0 bases and J by 6 bases, with 16 bases between them. The CDR3 covers 16 residues. CDR1 MNHEY and CDR2 SVGEGT come from the germline V gene. The CDR3 reads CASSYSRGPLRDTQYF. As DNA, the CDR3 is TGTGCCAGCAGTTACTCGAGAGGGCCGCTGAGGGATACGCAGTATTTT.